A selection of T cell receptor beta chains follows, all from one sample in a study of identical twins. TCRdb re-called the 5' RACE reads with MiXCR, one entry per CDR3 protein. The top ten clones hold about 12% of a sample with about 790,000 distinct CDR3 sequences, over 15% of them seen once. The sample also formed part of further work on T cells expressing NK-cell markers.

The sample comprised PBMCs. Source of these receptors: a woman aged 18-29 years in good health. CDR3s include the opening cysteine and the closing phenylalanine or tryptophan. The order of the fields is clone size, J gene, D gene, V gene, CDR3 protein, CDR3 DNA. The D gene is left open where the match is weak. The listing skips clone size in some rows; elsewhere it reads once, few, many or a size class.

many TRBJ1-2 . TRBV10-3 CAISGLQGGGRPGYTF TGTGCCATCAGTGGATTACAGGGCGGGGGAAGGCCTGGCTACACCTTC
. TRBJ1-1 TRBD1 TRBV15 CATSEDRRVTEAFF TGTGCCACCAGTGAGGACAGGAGAGTCACTGAAGCTTTCTTT
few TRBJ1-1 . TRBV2 CASSEWENTEAFF TGTGCCAGCAGTGAGTGGGAAAACACTGAAGCTTTCTTT
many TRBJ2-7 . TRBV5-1 CASSFEQYF TGCGCCAGCAGCTTTGAGCAGTACTTC
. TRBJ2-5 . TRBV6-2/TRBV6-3 CASNYGVRETQYF TGTGCCAGCAACTACGGGGTTCGGGAGACCCAGTACTTC
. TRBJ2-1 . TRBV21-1 CASSKSVAGGVHNEQFF TGTGCCAGCAGCAAATCCGTAGCGGGAGGTGTCCACAATGAGCAGTTCTTC
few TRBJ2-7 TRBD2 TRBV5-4 CASSAQSGTMSYEQYF TGTGCCAGCAGCGCACAGTCCGGGACTATGTCCTACGAGCAGTACTTC
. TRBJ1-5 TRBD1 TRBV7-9 CASGQGNQPQHF TGTGCCAGCGGACAGGGGAATCAGCCCCAGCATTTT
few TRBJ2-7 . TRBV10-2 CAASPGRNYEQYF TGCGCCGCCTCCCCGGGACGAAACTACGAGCAGTACTTC
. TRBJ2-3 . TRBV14 CASSPYYGIRDTQYF TGTGCCAGCAGCCCCTACTACGGTATCCGGGATACGCAGTATTTT
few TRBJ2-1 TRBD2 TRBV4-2 CASSQQSTSGGSYNEQFF TGTGCCAGCAGCCAACAATCGACTAGCGGGGGATCCTACAATGAGCAGTTCTTC
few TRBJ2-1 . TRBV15 CATSGQDRRGNEQFF TGTGCCACCAGCGGACAGGACAGGCGGGGGAATGAGCAGTTCTTC
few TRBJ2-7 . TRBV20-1 CSALHPGKFYEQYF TGCAGTGCTCTCCATCCCGGGAAATTCTACGAGCAGTACTTC
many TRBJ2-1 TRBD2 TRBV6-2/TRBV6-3 CASMRLAGSYNEQFF TGTGCCAGCATGCGACTAGCGGGCTCCTACAATGAGCAGTTCTTC
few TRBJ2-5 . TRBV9 CASSVQDGETQYF TGTGCCAGCAGTGTACAGGACGGGGAGACCCAGTACTTC
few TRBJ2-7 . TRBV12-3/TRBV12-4 CASSYLTGVTYEQYF TGTGCCAGCAGTTATTTGACAGGAGTTACCTACGAGCAGTACTTC
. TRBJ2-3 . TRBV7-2 CASSLLGRDTDTQYF TGTGCCAGCAGCTTACTTGGGCGGGACACAGATACGCAGTATTTT
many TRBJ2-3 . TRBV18 CASSSLLLASPDTQYF TGTGCCAGCTCATCCCTACTGCTCGCCTCTCCAGATACGCAGTATTTT
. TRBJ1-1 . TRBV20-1 CSAPTDMNTEAFF TGCAGTGCTCCCACTGACATGAACACTGAAGCTTTCTTT
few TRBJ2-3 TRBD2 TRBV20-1 CSAREGGLAQSTDTQYF TGCAGTGCTAGAGAGGGGGGACTAGCACAGAGCACAGATACGCAGTATTTT
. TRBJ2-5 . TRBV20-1 CSARSHRERVETQYF TGCAGTGCTAGATCCCACAGGGAACGAGTGGAGACCCAGTACTTC
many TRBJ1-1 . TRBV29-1 CSVRTSTGNTEAFF TGCAGCGTCCGAACTAGTACAGGTAACACTGAAGCTTTCTTT
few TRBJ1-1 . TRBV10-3 CAISEPPLGKLAAFF TGTGCCATCAGTGAGCCTCCCTTGGGGAAGTTGGCGGCTTTCTTT